Below are 23 T cell receptor beta chains sequenced from a single sample in a study of CD8 T cells in ankylosing spondylitis. TCRdb re-derived calls from the 5' RACE reads in MiXCR, one entry per CDR3 protein. The sample has approximately 340,000 distinct CDR3 sequences, roughly 15% seen once. The source material was blood, either unsorted or a sorted T cell fraction (not recorded which). All receptors derive from a male donor with ankylosing spondylitis or in good health (not recorded which).

Only a few counts were recorded for this clonotype. This chain connects TRBV6-1 to TRBJ2-2; D is perhaps TRBD1 (6 bases). V was trimmed by 7 bases and J by 0 bases, leaving 12 bases between them. CDR3 length: 15 residues. CDR1 and CDR2 (germline): MNHNS, SASEGT. Here the CDR3 reads CASTHDRTNTGELFF. The CDR3 DNA is TGTGCCAGCACCCACGACAGGACGAACACCGGGGAGCTGTTTTTT.

The rearrangement uses TRBV20-1 and TRBJ2-3; 8 bases are shared with TRBD2. Germline loops: CDR1 DFQATT, CDR2 SNEGSKA (reference sequence). The CDR3 is made up of 13 amino acids. Unmatched junction bases numbered 9, after V lost 8 bases and J lost 5 bases. The CDR3 bases are TGCAGTCACAGCGGGGGAAGGGGAGATACGCAGTATTTT. Protein sequence: CSHSGGRGDTQYF.

This clonotype was counted a few times. The J gene is TRBJ2-5, the V gene TRBV5-1; 10 nucleotides align to TRBD2. The CDR3 runs to 14 residues. Germline V lookup: CDR1 SGHRS, CDR2 YFSETQ. V dropped 3 bases and J dropped 4; count of bases not matched to a gene: 3. The CDR3 here is CASSSRLAGETQYF. The CDR3 DNA is TGCGCCAGCAGCTCGAGACTAGCGGGAGAGACCCAGTACTTC. Drawing the rest from reference TRBV5-1 and TRBJ2-5, the complete variable domain is KAGVTQTPRYLIKTRGQQVTLSCSPISGHRSVSWYQQTPGQGLQFLFEYFSETQRNKGNFPGRFSGRQFSNSRSEMNVSTLELGDSALYLCASSSRLAGETQYFGPGTRLLVL.

The chain couples TRBV5-1 to TRBJ2-5, with a possible D match to TRBD1 (6 bases). The germline gives CDR1 SGHRS, CDR2 YFSETQ. The V and J ends lost 5 bases and 5 bases respectively, with 19 bases between them. The CDR3 length is 15 residues. The CDR3: CASRWSQGSDETQYF. DNA of the CDR3: TGCGCCAGCAGGTGGTCGCAGGGGTCAGACGAGACCCAGTACTTC.

The genes are TRBV7-9 and TRBJ2-3, with 12 bases that match TRBD1. The germline V gene has CDR1 SEHNR and CDR2 FQNEAQ (reference sequence). Unmatched junction bases numbered 8, after V lost 0 bases and J lost 7 bases. The CDR3 covers 17 residues. The CDR3 loop is CASSLARDRGRLHTQYF. The CDR3 DNA follows: TGTGCCAGCAGCTTAGCGCGGGACAGGGGGCGGCTACATACGCAGTATTTT.

The J gene is TRBJ2-5, the V gene TRBV5-5; 12 bases map to TRBD2. The CDR3 extends over 15 amino acids. The junction had 6 bases not matched to a gene; V was cut back by 7 bases and J by 2 bases. The germline V gene has CDR1 SGHKS and CDR2 YYEKEE (reference sequence). The CDR3 DNA is TGTGCCAGCGGACGACTAGCGGGAGTGCAAGAGACCCAGTACTTC. This gives the protein CASGRLAGVQETQYF.

This clonotype occurred a few times. The V gene is TRBV7-8, the J gene TRBJ2-2, with TRBD2 identical over 10 bases. The V and J ends lost 2 bases and 6 bases, in that order; junction bases with no gene match: 6. Germline lookup yields CDR1 SGHVS and CDR2 FQNEAQ. This CDR3 comprises 16 residues. The CDR3 region has the DNA TGTGCCAGCAGCTTATTGGCTAGCGGGAGCTCCGGGGAGCTGTTTTTT. Encoded protein: CASSLLASGSSGELFF.

This clonotype was detected a few times. This chain joins TRBV5-1 and TRBJ2-4, with unresolved D. The V gene's germline CDR1 is SGHRS and CDR2 YFSETQ. The CDR3 is made up of 14 amino acids. Trimming took 8 bases from V and 5 from J, leaving 17 bases between them. CDR3 in DNA: TGCGCCAGTCGCCCCCAGTTGACGGAAAACATTCAGTACTTC. Translation gives CASRPQLTENIQYF.

This clonotype was recorded a few times. The chain couples TRBV4-1 to TRBJ2-5; 13 nucleotides align to TRBD2. Germline V lookup: CDR1 MGHRA, CDR2 YSYEKL. CDR3 length: 17 amino acids. V lost 4 bases to trimming and J lost 0 bases; unmatched junction nucleotides: 5. The CDR3 DNA is TGCGCCAGCAGCCGAAGGGGACTAGCGGGGAACCAAGAGACCCAGTACTTC. This encodes CASSRRGLAGNQETQYF.

This sequence joins TRBV20-1 and TRBJ1-1; D gene ambiguous. This CDR3 is 14 amino acids long. CDR1 DFQATT and CDR2 SNEGSKA come from the germline V gene (reference sequence). V was pared by 2 bases and J by 0 bases, with 10 bases between. DNA for the CDR3: TGCAGTGCTAGACTCTCCAATCTGAACACTGAAGCTTTCTTT. The encoded protein is CSARLSNLNTEAFF.

The genes are TRBV7-9 and TRBJ2-7, with D perhaps matching TRBD2 (6 bases). The CDR3 has 15 amino acids. In germline, CDR1 is SEHNR, CDR2 FQNEAQ (reference sequence). V was pared by 5 bases and J by 0 bases, with 14 bases between. In DNA form, the CDR3 reads TGTGCCAGCAGCCCCGGGGGAGCCCTCTCCTACGAGCAGTACTTC. Encoded protein: CASSPGGALSYEQYF.

Comment on this clonotype: Compared with germline, one end of the junction differs, possibly owing to a read error. The J gene is TRBJ2-1, the V gene TRBV20-1, with a possible D match to TRBD1 (6 bases). The CDR3 consists of 11 residues. The germline CDR1 and CDR2 sequences are DFQATT and SNEGSKA (reference sequence). CDR3 DNA: TGCAGTGCTGTGGACTTCCCTGACAGGCTCTTC. As protein: CSAVDFPDRLF.

This chain uses TRBV6-1 with TRBJ2-7; 7 bases map to TRBD2. CDR3 length equals 14 residues. Trimming removed 6 bases from V and 3 bases from J; junction bases left unmatched: 8. CDR1 is MNHNS, CDR2 SASEGT, per germline. The CDR3 loop reads CASRESAGVYEQYF. The CDR3 nucleotides read TGTGCCAGCAGGGAAAGTGCGGGAGTCTACGAGCAGTACTTC.

This clonotype was observed a handful of times. V usage is TRBV20-1 and J usage is TRBJ2-2; 10 bases are shared with TRBD1. CDR1 and CDR2 from the germline V gene are DFQATT and SNEGSKA (reference sequence). The CDR3 sequence is 16 residues long. V lost 0 bases and J lost 3; bases outside the gene matches: 4. CDR3 nucleotides: TGCAGTGCTAGAGATGTGGACAGGGGGTACACCGGGGAGCTGTTTTTT. Translation gives CSARDVDRGYTGELFF.

CDR3 residues: CASSTDLYTGELFF. The CDR3 DNA reads TGCGCCAGCAGCACGGACTTATACACCGGGGAGCTGTTTTTT. V usage is TRBV5-1 and J usage is TRBJ2-2; D perhaps matches TRBD2 (5 bases). The germline CDR1 and CDR2 sequences are SGHRS and YFSETQ. Trimming left V 4 bases short and J 3 bases short, with 10 bases between. This CDR3 contains 14 residues.

V is TRBV11-2 and J is TRBJ2-4; D might be TRBD1 (6 bases). CDR1 SGHAT and CDR2 FQNNGV come from the germline V gene. The V and J ends lost 0 bases and 12 bases respectively, with 15 bases between them. This CDR3 region has 14 residues. The CDR3 nucleotides read TGTGCCAGCAGCTTAGACACAGGGTCGTCGGCTCAGTACTTC. Translating it yields CASSLDTGSSAQYF.

This CDR3 is CASSPIGWEAGNEQFF. The CDR3 DNA is TGCGCCAGCAGCCCTATCGGGTGGGAGGCAGGCAATGAGCAGTTCTTC. V is TRBV5-1 and J is TRBJ2-1; D is perhaps TRBD2 (6 bases). The CDR3 consists of 16 residues. V shed 4 bases and J shed 6 bases, with 20 bases lying between them. The V gene's germline CDR1 is SGHRS and CDR2 YFSETQ.

This chain connects TRBV5-1 to TRBJ2-5, with no clear D. Germline V gene data show CDR1 as SGHRS and CDR2 as YFSETQ. The length of the CDR3 is 13 residues. Trimming took 4 bases from V and 3 from J, leaving 10 bases between them. CDR3 protein: CASSHRLEETQYF. DNA of the CDR3: TGCGCCAGCAGCCACAGACTTGAAGAGACCCAGTACTTC.

In its sample, this clonotype was seen a few times. The genes are TRBV12-3 or TRBV12-4 and TRBJ2-7, with a weak D call TRBD2 (6 bases). Trimming pared 6 bases from V and 3 bases from J, leaving 18 bases between. The CDR3 length is 15 residues. CDR3 residues: CASRRTTQAFYEQYF. CDR3 in DNA: TGTGCCAGCAGGAGGACTACCCAAGCCTTCTACGAGCAGTACTTC.

This chain uses TRBV20-1 with TRBJ2-3; D is unclear. The CDR3 is 13 amino acids. V was pared by 6 bases and J by 0 bases, with 10 bases between. CDR1 is DFQATT, CDR2 SNEGSKA, per germline (reference sequence). CDR3 nucleotide sequence: TGCAGTGCAGAGAGGTCTAGCACAGATACGCAGTATTTT. As protein: CSAERSSTDTQYF.

A few counts support this clonotype. This chain links TRBV5-1 with TRBJ1-4, with D unresolved. Germline CDR1 is SGHRS and CDR2 is YFSETQ. V lost 0 bases, J lost 5 bases, and 8 bases lay in between. The CDR3 consists of 14 residues. The CDR3: CASSLVARNEKLFF. The CDR3 coding sequence is TGCGCCAGCAGCTTGGTCGCCAGAAATGAAAAACTGTTTTTT.

This clonotype has a count of ten or more. Written as DNA, the CDR3 is TGCGCCAGCATCGGTAGCGGGAACACCGGGGAGCTGTTTTTT. As protein: CASIGSGNTGELFF. This chain connects TRBV5-1 to TRBJ2-2; D perhaps matches TRBD2 (6 bases). Trimming took off 6 bases at V and 1 base at J, with 10 bases between the two ends. CDR1 and CDR2 (germline): SGHRS, YFSETQ. The CDR3 is made up of 14 amino acids.

This clonotype was found a few times. The rearrangement joins TRBV11-2 to TRBJ1-1; the D is unclear. The CDR3 covers 13 residues. The germline V and J ends were trimmed by 5 bases and 4 bases, with 11 bases remaining between them. Germline assignment: CDR1 SGHAT and CDR2 FQNNGV. CDR3 nucleotide sequence: TGTGCCAGCAGCCCCACAGTGCGCACTGAAGCTTTCTTT. Its protein product is CASSPTVRTEAFF.